This T cell receptor beta chain was obtained from a study of blood T cell repertoires in COVID-19. Study summary: Acute and convalescent COVID-19 specimens originated in the United States, Italy and Spain. The cDNA or gDNA used as material had been derived from T cells, B-cell-depleted T cells, or PBMCs.

The authors' processing: From reference gene primer amplification, estimates of nucleated cell counts were derived. The data were produced by immunoSEQ multiplex PCR, yet TCRdb's version contains in-frame clones alone and is incomplete. D and trimming were read from the DNA, whereas the V and J calls and clone size are those reported in that table. The table records 390,000 or so clones, 86% of them present only once. Sequences were obtained from peripheral blood. This TCR derives from a woman under 40 with active or convalescent COVID-19.

The CDR3 is CASSLEGGNEQFF. The CDR3 DNA follows: TGTGCCAGCAGTTTGGAGGGAGGTAATGAGCAGTTCTTC. This sequence joins TRBV6-5 and TRBJ2-1; TRBD2 is a possible D gene (6 bases). CDR1 MNHEY and CDR2 SVGAGI come from the germline V gene. Trimming pared 4 bases from V and 7 bases from J, leaving 11 bases between. The CDR3 consists of 13 residues.